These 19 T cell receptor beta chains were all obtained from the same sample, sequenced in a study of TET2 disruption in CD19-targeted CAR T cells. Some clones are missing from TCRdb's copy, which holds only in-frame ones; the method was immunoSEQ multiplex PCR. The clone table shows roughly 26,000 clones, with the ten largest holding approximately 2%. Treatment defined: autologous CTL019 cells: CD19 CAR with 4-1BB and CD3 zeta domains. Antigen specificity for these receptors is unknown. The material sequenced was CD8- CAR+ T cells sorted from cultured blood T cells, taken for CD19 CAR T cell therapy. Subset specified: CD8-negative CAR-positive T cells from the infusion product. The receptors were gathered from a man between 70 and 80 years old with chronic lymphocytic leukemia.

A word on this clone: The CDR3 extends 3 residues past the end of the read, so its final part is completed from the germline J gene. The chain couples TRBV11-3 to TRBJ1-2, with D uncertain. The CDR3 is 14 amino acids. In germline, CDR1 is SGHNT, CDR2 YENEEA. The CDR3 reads CASSLNSGYNDYTF. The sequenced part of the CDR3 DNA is TGTGCCAGCAGCTTGAATAGCGGCTACAATGAC.

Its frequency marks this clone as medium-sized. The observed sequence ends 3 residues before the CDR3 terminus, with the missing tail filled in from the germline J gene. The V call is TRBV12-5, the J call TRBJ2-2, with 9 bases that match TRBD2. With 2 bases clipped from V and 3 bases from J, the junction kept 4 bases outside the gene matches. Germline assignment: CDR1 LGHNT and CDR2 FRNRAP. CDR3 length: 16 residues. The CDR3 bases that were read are TGTGCTAGTGGTTTGTCGGCGGGGGGGCACACCGGGGAG. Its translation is CASGLSAGGHTGE. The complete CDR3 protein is CASGLSAGGHTGELFF.

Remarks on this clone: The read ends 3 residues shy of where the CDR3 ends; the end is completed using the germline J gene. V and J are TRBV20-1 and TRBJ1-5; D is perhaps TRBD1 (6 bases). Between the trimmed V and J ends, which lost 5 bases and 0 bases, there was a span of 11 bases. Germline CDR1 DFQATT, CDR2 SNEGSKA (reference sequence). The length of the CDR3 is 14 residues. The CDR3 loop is CSARGGVSNQPQHF. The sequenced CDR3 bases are TGCAGTGCTCGCGGGGGCGTTAGCAATCAGCCC.

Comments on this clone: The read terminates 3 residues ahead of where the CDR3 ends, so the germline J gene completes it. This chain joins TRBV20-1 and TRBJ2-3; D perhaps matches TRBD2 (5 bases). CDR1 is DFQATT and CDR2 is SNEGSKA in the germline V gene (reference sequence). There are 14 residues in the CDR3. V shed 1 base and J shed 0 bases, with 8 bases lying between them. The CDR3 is CSARGRRSTDTQYF. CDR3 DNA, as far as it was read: TGCAGTGCTAGAGGGAGGCGGAGCACAGATACG.

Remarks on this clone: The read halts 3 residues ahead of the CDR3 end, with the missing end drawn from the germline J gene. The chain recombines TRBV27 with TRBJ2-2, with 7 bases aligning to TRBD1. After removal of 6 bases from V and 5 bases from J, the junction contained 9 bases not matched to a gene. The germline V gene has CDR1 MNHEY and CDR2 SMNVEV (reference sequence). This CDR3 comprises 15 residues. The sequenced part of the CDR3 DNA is TGTGCCAGCAGCGCCTGGACAGGAGGAACCGGGGAG. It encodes CASSAWTGGTGE. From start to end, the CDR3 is CASSAWTGGTGELFF.

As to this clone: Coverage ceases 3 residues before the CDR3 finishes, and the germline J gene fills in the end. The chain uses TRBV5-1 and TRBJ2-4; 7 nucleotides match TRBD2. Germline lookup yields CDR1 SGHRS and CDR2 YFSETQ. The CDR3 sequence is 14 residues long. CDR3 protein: CASSTSGAQDGQYF. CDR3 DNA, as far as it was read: TGCGCCAGCAGTACGAGCGGGGCACAAGATGGT.

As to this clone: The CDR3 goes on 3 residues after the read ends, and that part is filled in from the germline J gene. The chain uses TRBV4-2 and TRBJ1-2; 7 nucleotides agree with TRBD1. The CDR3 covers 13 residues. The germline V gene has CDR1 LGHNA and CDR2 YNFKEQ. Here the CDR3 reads CASSQDGDSRYTF. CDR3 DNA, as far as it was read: TGTGCCAGCAGCCAAGATGGGGACAGCCGC.

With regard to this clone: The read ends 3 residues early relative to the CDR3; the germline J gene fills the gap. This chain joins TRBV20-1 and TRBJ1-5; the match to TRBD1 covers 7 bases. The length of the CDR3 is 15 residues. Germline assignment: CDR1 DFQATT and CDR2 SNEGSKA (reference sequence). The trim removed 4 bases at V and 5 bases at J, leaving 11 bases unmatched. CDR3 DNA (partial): TGCAGTGCTACGACAGGGTCGGACTTCTATCAGCCC. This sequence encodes CSATTGSDFYQP. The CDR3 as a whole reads CSATTGSDFYQPQHF.

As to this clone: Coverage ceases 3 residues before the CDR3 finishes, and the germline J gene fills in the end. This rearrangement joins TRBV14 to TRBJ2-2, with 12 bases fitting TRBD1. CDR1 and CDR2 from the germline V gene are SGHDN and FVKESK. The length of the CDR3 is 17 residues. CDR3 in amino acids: CASGSSGQGAANEKLFF. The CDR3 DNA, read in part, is TGTGCCAGCGGTTCGTCGGGACAGGGGGCCGCTAATGAAAAG.

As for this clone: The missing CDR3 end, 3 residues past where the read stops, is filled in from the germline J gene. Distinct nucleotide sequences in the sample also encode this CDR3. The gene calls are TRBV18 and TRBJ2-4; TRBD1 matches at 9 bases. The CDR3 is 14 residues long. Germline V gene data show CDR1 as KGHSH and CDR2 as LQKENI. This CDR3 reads CASSPSGQGNGQYF. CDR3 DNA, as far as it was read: TGTGCCAGCTCACCGTCGGGACAGGGAAATGGT.

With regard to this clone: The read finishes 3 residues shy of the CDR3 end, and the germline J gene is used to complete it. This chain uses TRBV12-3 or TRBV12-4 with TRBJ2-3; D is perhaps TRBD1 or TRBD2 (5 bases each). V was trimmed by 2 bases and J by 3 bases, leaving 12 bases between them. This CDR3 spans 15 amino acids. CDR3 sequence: CASSLRGDRTDTQYF. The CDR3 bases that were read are TGTGCCAGCAGTTTACGAGGGGATAGGACAGATACG.

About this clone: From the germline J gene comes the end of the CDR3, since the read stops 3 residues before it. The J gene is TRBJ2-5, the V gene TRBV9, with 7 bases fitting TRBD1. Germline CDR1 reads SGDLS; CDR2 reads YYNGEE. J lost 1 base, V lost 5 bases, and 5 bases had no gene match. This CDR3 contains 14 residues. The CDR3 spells CASSVGTAQETQYF. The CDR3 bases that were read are TGTGCCAGCAGTGTTGGGACAGCCCAAGAGACC.

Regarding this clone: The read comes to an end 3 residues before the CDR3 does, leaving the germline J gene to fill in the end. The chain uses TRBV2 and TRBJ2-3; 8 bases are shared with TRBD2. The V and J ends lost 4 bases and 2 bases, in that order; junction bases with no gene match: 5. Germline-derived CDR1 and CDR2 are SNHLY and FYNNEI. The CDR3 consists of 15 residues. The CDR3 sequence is CASSVIAGFTDTQYF. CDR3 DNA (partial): TGTGCCAGCAGTGTAATAGCGGGGTTCACAGATACG.

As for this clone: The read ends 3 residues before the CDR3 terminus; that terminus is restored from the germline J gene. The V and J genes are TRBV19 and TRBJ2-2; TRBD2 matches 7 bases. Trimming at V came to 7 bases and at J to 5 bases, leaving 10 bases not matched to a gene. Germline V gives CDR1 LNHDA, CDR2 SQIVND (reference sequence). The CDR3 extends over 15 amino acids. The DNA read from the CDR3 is TGTGCCAGTACCCCCTGGGGCGGGGGTACCGGGGAG. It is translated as CASTPWGGGTGE. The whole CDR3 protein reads CASTPWGGGTGELFF.

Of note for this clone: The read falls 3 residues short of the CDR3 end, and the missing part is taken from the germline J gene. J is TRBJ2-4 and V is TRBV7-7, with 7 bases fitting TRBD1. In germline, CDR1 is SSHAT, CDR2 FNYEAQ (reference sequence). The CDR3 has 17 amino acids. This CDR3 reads CASSLSPLKGAQETQYF. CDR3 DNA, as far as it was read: TGTGCCAGCAGCTTAAGCCCATTGAAGGGGGCACAAGAGACT.

The DNA read from the CDR3 is TGCGCCAGCAGCCCGAGGAGGGACAGGGATGGAAATGAAAAA. As protein: CASSPRRDRDGNEK. From start to end, the CDR3 is CASSPRRDRDGNEKLFF. The V and J genes are TRBV4-1 and TRBJ1-4; 9 bases map to TRBD1. The read gets to within 3 residues of the CDR3 end, and the germline J gene fills in the rest. Germline CDR1 MGHRA, CDR2 YSYEKL. V was clipped by 4 bases and J by 5 bases; unmatched bases: 11. The CDR3 runs to 17 residues.

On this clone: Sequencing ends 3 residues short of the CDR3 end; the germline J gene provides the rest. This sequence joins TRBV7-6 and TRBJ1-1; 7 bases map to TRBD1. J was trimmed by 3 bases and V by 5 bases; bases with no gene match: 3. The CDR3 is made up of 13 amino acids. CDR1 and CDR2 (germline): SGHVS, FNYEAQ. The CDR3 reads CASSPQGDTEAFF. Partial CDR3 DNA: TGTGCCAGCAGCCCCCAGGGGGACACTGAA.

The covered CDR3 bases are TGTGCCAGCAGTGACACCGACAGGAACACTGAA. Amino acid sequence: CASSDTDRNTE. The entire CDR3 sequence reads CASSDTDRNTEAFF. This chain links TRBV6-4 with TRBJ1-1, with D perhaps TRBD1 (5 bases). The read terminates 3 residues ahead of where the CDR3 ends, so the germline J gene completes it. Trimming cost V 2 bases and J 1 base, with 8 bases left between them. Germline lookup yields CDR1 MRHNA and CDR2 SNTAGT. The CDR3 is 14 residues long.

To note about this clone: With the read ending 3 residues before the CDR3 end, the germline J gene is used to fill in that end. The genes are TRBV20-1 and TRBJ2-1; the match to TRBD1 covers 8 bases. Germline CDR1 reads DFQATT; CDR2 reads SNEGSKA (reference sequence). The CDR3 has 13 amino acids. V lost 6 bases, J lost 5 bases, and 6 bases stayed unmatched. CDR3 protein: CSARTGRHNEQFF. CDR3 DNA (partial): TGCAGTGCGCGGACAGGGCGCCACAATGAG.